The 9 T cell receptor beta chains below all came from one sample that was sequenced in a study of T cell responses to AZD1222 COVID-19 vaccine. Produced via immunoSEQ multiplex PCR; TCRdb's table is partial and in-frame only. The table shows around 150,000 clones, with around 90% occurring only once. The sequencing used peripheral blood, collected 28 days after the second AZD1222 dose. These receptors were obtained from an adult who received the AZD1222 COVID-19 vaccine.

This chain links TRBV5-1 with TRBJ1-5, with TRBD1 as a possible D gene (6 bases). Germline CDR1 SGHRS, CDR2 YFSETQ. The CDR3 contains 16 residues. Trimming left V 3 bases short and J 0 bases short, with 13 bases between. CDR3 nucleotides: TGCGCCAGCAGCTCGTCGGACAGATATAGCAATCAGCCCCAGCATTTT. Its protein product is CASSSSDRYSNQPQHF.

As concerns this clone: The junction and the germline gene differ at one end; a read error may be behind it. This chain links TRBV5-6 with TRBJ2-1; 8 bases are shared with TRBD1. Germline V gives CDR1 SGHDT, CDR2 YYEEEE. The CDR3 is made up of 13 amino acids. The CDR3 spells CASSLRGTGREIF. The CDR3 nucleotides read TGTGCCAGCAGCTTAAGAGGGACAGGCCGTGAAATCTTC.

The CDR3 DNA is TGTGCCAGCAGCTTGGTACAGGGGAACACTGAAGCTTTCTTT. Its translation: CASSLVQGNTEAFF. The J gene is TRBJ1-1, the V gene TRBV7-6; tentatively, D is TRBD1 (6 bases). V gave up 3 bases and J gave up 1 base, with 9 bases separating them. CDR3 length equals 14 residues. Germline values: CDR1 SGHVS, CDR2 FNYEAQ.

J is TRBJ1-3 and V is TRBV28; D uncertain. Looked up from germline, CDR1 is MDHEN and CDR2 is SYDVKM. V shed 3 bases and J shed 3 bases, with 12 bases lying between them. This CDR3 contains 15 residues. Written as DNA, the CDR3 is TGTGCCAGCAGTTTCCAACGGACGGTTGGAAACACCATATATTTT. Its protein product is CASSFQRTVGNTIYF.

The CDR3 sequence is CASTFSEGAEQYF. The CDR3, as DNA: TGTGCCAGCACCTTCTCGGAGGGGGCCGAGCAGTACTTC. The rearrangement uses TRBV2 and TRBJ2-7; tentatively, D is TRBD1 (7 bases). Per germline, CDR1 SNHLY and CDR2 FYNNEI. The germline V and J ends were trimmed by 7 bases and 6 bases, with 16 bases remaining between them. CDR3 size: 13 residues.

The CDR3 sequence: CATSRPDRAAEAFF. The DNA of the CDR3 is TGTGCCACCAGCAGACCAGACAGGGCGGCTGAAGCTTTCTTT. The V and J genes are TRBV15 and TRBJ1-1; the match to TRBD1 covers 7 bases. In germline, CDR1 is LNHNV, CDR2 YYDKDF (reference sequence). There are 14 residues in the CDR3. V lost 2 bases, J lost 6 bases, and 6 bases stayed unmatched.

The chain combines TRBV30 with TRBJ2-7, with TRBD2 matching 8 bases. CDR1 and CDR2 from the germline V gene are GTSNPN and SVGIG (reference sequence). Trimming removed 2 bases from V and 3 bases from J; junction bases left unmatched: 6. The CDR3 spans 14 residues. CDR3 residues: CAWSMGLVVYEQYF. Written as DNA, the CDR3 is TGTGCCTGGAGTATGGGACTAGTGGTCTACGAGCAGTACTTC.

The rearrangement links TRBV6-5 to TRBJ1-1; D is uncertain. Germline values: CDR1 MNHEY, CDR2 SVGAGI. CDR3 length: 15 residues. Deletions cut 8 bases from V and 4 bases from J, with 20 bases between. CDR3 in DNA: TGTGCCAGCCGCGGCGCCGGGGTTAGAGTCACTGAAGCTTTCTTT. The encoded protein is CASRGAGVRVTEAFF.

This CDR3 reads CASSSGTSGNTIYF. The CDR3 DNA reads as TGTGCCAGCAGCTCCGGAACCTCTGGAAACACCATATATTTT. V is TRBV7-9 and J is TRBJ1-3; D remains unclear. The ends were cut back, 4 bases at V and 0 bases at J, with 7 bases in the middle. CDR3 length: 14 residues. CDR1 and CDR2 (germline): SEHNR, FQNEAQ (reference sequence). The variable domain in full, completed from reference TRBV7-9 and TRBJ1-3, reads DTGVSQNPRHKITKRGQNVTFRCDPISEHNRLYWYRQTLGQGPEFLTYFQNEAQLEKSRLLSDRFSAERPKGSFSTLEIQRTEQGDSAMYLCASSSGTSGNTIYFGEGSWLTVV.